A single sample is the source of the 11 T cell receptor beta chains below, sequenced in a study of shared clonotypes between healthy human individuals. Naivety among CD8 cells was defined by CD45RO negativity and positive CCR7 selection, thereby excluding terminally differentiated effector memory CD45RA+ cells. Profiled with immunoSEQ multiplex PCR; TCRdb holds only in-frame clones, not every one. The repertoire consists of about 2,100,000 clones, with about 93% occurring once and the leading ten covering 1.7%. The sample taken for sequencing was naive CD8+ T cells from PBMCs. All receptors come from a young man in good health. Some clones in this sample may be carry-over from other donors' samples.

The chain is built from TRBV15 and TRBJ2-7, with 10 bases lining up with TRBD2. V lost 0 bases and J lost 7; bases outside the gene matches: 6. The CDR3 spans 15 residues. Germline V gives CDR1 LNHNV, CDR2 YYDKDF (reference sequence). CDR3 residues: CATSRDGLAGVEQYF. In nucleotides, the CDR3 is TGTGCCACCAGCAGAGATGGGCTAGCGGGAGTTGAGCAGTACTTC.

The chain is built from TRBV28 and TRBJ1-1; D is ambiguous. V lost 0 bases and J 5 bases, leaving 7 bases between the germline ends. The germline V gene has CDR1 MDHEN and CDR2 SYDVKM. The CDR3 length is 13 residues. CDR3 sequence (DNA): TGTGCCAGCAGTTTATGGCCCCGAACTGAAGCTTTCTTT. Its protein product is CASSLWPRTEAFF.

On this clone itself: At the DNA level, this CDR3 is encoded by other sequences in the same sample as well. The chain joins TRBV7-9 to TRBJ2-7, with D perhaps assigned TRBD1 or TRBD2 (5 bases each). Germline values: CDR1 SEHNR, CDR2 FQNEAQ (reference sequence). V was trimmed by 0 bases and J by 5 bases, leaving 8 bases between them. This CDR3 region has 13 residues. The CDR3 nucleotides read TGTGCCAGCAGCTTAGCCCTGGGGGACGAGCAGTACTTC. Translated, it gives CASSLALGDEQYF.

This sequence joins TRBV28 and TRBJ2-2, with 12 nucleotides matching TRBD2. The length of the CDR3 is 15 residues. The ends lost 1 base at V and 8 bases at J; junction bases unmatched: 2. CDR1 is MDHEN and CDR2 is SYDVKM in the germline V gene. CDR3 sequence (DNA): TGTGCCAGCAGTTTATTTGGACTAGCGGGAGGGGAGCTGTTTTTT. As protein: CASSLFGLAGGELFF.

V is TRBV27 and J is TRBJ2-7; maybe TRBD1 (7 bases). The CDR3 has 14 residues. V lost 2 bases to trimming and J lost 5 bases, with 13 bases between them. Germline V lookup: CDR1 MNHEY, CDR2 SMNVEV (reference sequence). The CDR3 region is CASSLMQGGHEQYF. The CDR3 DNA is TGTGCCAGCAGTTTAATGCAGGGGGGACACGAGCAGTACTTC.

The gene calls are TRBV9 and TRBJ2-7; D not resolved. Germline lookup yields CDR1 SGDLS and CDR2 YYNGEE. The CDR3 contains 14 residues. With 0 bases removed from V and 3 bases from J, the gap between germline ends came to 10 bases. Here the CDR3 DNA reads TGTGCCAGCAGCGTAGGGCAGGTTGTCTACGAGCAGTACTTC. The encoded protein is CASSVGQVVYEQYF.

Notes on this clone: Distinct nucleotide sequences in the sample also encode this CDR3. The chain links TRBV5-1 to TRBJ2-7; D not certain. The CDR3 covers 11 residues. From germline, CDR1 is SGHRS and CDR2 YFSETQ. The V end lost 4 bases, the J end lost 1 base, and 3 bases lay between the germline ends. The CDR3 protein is CASSNSYEQYF. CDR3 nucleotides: TGCGCCAGCAGCAATTCCTACGAGCAGTACTTC.

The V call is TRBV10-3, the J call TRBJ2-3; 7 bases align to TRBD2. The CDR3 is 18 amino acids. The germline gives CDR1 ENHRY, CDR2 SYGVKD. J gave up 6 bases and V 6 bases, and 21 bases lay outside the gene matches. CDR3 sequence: CAIRLPAEASGLSDTQYF. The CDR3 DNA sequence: TGTGCCATCAGACTCCCGGCTGAGGCTAGCGGACTATCGGATACGCAGTATTTT.

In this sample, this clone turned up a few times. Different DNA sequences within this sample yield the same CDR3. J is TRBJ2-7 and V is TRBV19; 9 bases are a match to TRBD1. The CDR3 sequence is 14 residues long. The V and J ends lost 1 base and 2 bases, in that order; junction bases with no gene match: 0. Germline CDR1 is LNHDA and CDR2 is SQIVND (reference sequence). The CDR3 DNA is TGTGCCAGTAGTATAGGACAGGGGGCCTACGAGCAGTACTTC. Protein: CASSIGQGAYEQYF. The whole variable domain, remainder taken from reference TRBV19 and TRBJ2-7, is DGGITQSPKYLFRKEGQNVTLSCEQNLNHDAMYWYRQDPGQGLRLIYYSQIVNDFQKGDIAEGYSVSREKKESFPLTVTSAQKNPTAFYLCASSIGQGAYEQYFGPGTRLTVT.

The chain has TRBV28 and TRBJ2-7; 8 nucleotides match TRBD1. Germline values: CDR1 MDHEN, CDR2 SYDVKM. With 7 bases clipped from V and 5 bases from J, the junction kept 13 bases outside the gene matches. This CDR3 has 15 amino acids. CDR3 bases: TGTGCCAGCACCTTACCGGACAGGGCGTGGGACGAGCAGTACTTC. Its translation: CASTLPDRAWDEQYF.

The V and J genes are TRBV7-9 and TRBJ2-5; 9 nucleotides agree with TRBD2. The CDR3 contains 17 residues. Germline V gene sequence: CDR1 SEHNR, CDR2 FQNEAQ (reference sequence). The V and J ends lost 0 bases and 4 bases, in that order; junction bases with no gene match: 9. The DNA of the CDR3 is TGTGCCAGCAGCTTAGCGGGGCTAGCGGGACCCTCAGAGACCCAGTACTTC. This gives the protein CASSLAGLAGPSETQYF.